This is a list of T cell receptor beta chains from one sample in a study of shared clonotypes between healthy human individuals. Libraries were prepared by immunoSEQ multiplex PCR; TCRdb keeps only in-frame clonotypes and omits some of them. The top ten clones hold around 0.13% of a sample with some 2,000,000 clones, 90% to 97% of them seen once. Sequencing was done on a sample of naive CD4+ T cells sorted from blood. Receptors originate from a young man in good health. CDR3s include the opening cysteine and the closing phenylalanine or tryptophan. The order of the fields is V gene, D gene, J gene, clone size, CDR3 protein, CDR3 DNA. A D gene is named only where the DNA matches it firmly. Only part of the rows carry a size: once, few, many, or a class if the clone is expanded.

TRBV25-1	.	TRBJ1-2	.	CASSEPGTSDSGYTF	TGTGCCAGCAGTGAACCCGGGACATCTGATTCTGGCTACACCTTC
TRBV18	.	TRBJ2-2	.	CASSPSGEAGELFF	TGTGCCAGCTCACCGTCGGGGGAGGCCGGGGAGCTGTTTTTT
TRBV9	TRBD1	TRBJ1-6	.	CASSPPPGGNNSPLHF	TGTGCCAGCAGCCCCCCGCCAGGGGGTAATAATTCACCCCTCCACTTT
TRBV4-3	TRBD1	TRBJ1-1	.	CASSLQGAPNTEAFF	TGCGCCAGCAGCCTACAGGGGGCCCCAAACACTGAAGCTTTCTTT
TRBV27	.	TRBJ1-5	.	CASSLGTGNQPQHF	TGTGCCAGCAGTTTAGGAACAGGGAACCAGCCCCAGCATTTT
TRBV18	.	TRBJ2-3	.	CASSLGTSTDTQYF	TGTGCCAGCTCACTTGGGACAAGCACAGATACGCAGTATTTT
TRBV7-6	TRBD2	TRBJ2-3	.	CASSLGRASGGTDTQYF	TGTGCCAGCAGCTTAGGGAGGGCTAGCGGGGGCACAGATACGCAGTATTTT
TRBV4-3	TRBD2	TRBJ2-3	.	CASSQDLSGSTDTQYF	TGCGCCAGCAGCCAAGACCTTAGCGGGAGCACAGATACGCAGTATTTT
TRBV11-2	.	TRBJ2-5	.	CASSLSLVGQETQYF	TGTGCCAGCAGCTTATCCTTGGTAGGGCAAGAGACCCAGTACTTC
TRBV30	.	TRBJ1-6	.	CAWSGITGNSPLHF	TGTGCCTGGAGTGGTATTACGGGGAATTCACCCCTCCACTTT
TRBV6-1	.	TRBJ2-5	.	CASSISDSQETQYF	TGTGCCAGCAGCATCTCGGACAGCCAAGAGACCCAGTACTTC
TRBV7-9	.	TRBJ1-3	.	CASSFKGSSGNTIYF	TGTGCCAGCAGCTTCAAGGGGAGCTCTGGAAACACCATATATTTT
TRBV7-9	.	TRBJ1-2	.	CASSQGIGGNSVGGYTF	TGTGCCAGCAGCCAAGGGATAGGAGGAAATTCGGTCGGAGGCTACACCTTC
TRBV5-6	.	TRBJ2-5	.	CASSPRSGGRGETQYF	TGTGCCAGCAGCCCCAGATCCGGGGGGCGAGGGGAGACCCAGTACTTC
TRBV2	TRBD1	TRBJ1-5	.	CASSEGTGFNQPQHF	TGTGCCAGCAGTGAGGGGACAGGCTTCAATCAGCCCCAGCATTTT
TRBV5-1	.	TRBJ2-7	.	CASSLAAGSYEQYF	TGCGCCAGCAGCTTGGCGGCAGGGAGTTACGAGCAGTACTTC
TRBV6-4	.	TRBJ2-7	.	CASSDRPF	TGTGCCAGCAGTGACCGCCCCTTC
TRBV28	.	TRBJ2-2	.	CASSSAGYTGELFF	TGTGCCAGCAGCTCGGCCGGATACACCGGGGAGCTGTTTTTT
TRBV6-5	TRBD2	TRBJ2-1	.	CASSSLAGNSYNEQFF	TGTGCCAGCAGTTCTTTAGCGGGAAACTCCTACAATGAGCAGTTCTTC
TRBV5-1	TRBD2	TRBJ2-3	.	CASSLIGGLLPTDTQYF	TGCGCCAGCAGCTTGATCGGGGGGTTACTACCCACAGATACGCAGTATTTT
TRBV10-1	.	TRBJ1-4	.	CASSRTANEKLFF	TGCGCCAGCAGCCGGACAGCTAATGAAAAACTGTTTTTT
TRBV7-8	.	TRBJ1-6	.	CASSPRVQTNSPLHF	TGTGCCAGCAGCCCGAGGGTGCAGACAAATTCACCCCTCCACTTT
TRBV6-5	.	TRBJ1-1	.	CASSYSHLGGGEAFF	TGTGCCAGCAGTTACTCGCATTTAGGAGGGGGGGAAGCTTTCTTT
TRBV9	.	TRBJ1-3	.	CLPARDSCYGNTIYF	TGTCTGCCCGCCCGGGACTCCTGTTACGGAAACACCATATATTTT
TRBV6-5	TRBD2	TRBJ2-1	once	CASSYWGGNEQFF	TGTGCCAGCAGTTATTGGGGGGGCAATGAGCAGTTCTTC